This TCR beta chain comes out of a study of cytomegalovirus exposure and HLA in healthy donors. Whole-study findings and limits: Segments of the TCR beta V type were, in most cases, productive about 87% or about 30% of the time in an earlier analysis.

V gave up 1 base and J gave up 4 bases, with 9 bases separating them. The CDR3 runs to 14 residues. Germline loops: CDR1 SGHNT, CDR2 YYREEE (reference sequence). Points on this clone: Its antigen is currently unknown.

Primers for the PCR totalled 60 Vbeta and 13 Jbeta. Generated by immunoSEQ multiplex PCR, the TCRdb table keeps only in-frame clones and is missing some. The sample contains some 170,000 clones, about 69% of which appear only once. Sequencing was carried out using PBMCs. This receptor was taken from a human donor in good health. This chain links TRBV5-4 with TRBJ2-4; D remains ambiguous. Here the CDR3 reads CASSLLNRKNIQYF. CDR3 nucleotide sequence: TGTGCCAGCAGCTTGTTAAACAGAAAAAACATTCAGTACTTC.